A selection of T cell receptor beta chains follows, all from one sample in a study of Ad26.COV2.S vaccination and SARS-CoV-2 variants. Here immunoSEQ multiplex PCR was the method, and the copy in TCRdb shows in-frame clones only, minus some. This table holds around 300,000 clones, 75% to 90% found once. The sample was peripheral blood, taken in a trial of Ad26.COV2.S vaccine versus placebo. The receptors were gathered from a person between 18 and 59 years old who received the Ad26.COV2.S COVID-19 vaccine or a placebo. Each CDR3 is given with its conserved first and last residue. Each record gives: V gene, clone size, D gene, J gene, CDR3 DNA, CDR3 protein. A D gene is named only where the DNA matches it firmly. Only some rows state a clone size, as once, few, many or a class for expanded clones.

TRBV5-6	NA	NA	TRBJ2-7	TGTGCCAGCAGCTCACCCAGTGCGCCCTACGAGCAGTACTTC	CASSSPSAPYEQYF
TRBV5-1	NA	NA	TRBJ1-2	TGCGCCAGCAGTTTGACGCCAGAGCTCTATGGCTACACCTTC	CASSLTPELYGYTF
TRBV6-2/TRBV6-3	NA	NA	TRBJ1-1	TGTGCCAGCAGTTCTGGGGGCACTGAAGCTTTCTTT	CASSSGGTEAFF
TRBV4-1	once	TRBD1	TRBJ2-7	TGCGCCAGCAGCCAATTCCCGGGACAGCGCCGCTCCTACGAGCAGTACTTC	CASSQFPGQRRSYEQYF
TRBV5-1	NA	NA	TRBJ1-3	TGCGCCAGCAGCTTGGAGGCGGATGGAAACACCATATATTTT	CASSLEADGNTIYF
TRBV9	NA	NA	TRBJ1-1	TGTGCCAGCAGCGGAAGTACAGGGCCGAACACTGAAGCTTTCTTT	CASSGSTGPNTEAFF
TRBV19	once	NA	TRBJ1-5	TGTGCCAGTAGTATAGGGCCAGGGAATAGCAATCAGCCCCAGCATTTT	CASSIGPGNSNQPQHF
TRBV5-8	NA	TRBD1	TRBJ1-3	TGTGCCAGCAGAGTTGGCGTCGGGACAGGGTTGAGCTCTGGAAACACCATATATTTT	CASRVGVGTGLSSGNTIYF
TRBV9	NA	NA	TRBJ2-7	TGTGCCAGCAGCGTAGATAGCTGGCCCTACGAGCAGTACTTC	CASSVDSWPYEQYF
TRBV12-3/TRBV12-4	NA	NA	TRBJ1-1	TGTGCCAGCAGTTTAGGAGGGAACACTGAAGCTTTTTTT	CASSLGGNTEAFF
TRBV19	once	NA	TRBJ2-5	TGTGCCAGTAGTACGACGGTGCAAGAGACCCAGTACTTC	CASSTTVQETQYF
TRBV6-1	NA	NA	TRBJ2-1	TGTGCCAGCAGTGAAGCGGGCCTCTACAATGAGCAGTTCTTC	CASSEAGLYNEQFF
TRBV7-9	few	NA	TRBJ1-5	TGTGCCAGCAGCCCAGAAGGCAGGGGTGGAAAGCATTTT	CASSPEGRGGKHF
TRBV6-5	NA	NA	TRBJ2-1	TGTGCCAGCACACCGGGAACCGACAACAATGAGCAGTTCTTC	CASTPGTDNNEQFF
TRBV30	NA	TRBD1	TRBJ2-7	TGTGCCTGGGCCCGGGACAGCCGACCTTACGAGCAGTACTTC	CAWARDSRPYEQYF
TRBV7-9	NA	TRBD2	TRBJ2-2	TGTGCCAGCAGCTTAGCGGGACTAGCGGGGCCCACCGGGGAGCTGTTTTTT	CASSLAGLAGPTGELFF
TRBV27	NA	NA	TRBJ2-3	TGTGCCAGCAGTTCTCGACAGAGCACAGATACGCAGTATTTT	CASSSRQSTDTQYF
TRBV20-1	NA	TRBD2	TRBJ2-3	TGCAGTGCTAGTCGAAGCGGGAGCAGCACAGATACGCAGTATTTT	CSASRSGSSTDTQYF
TRBV29-1	NA	NA	TRBJ2-1	TGCAGCGTTGAAGATCGGATGAATGAGCAGTTCTTC	CSVEDRMNEQFF
TRBV15	NA	NA	TRBJ2-5	TGTGCCACCAGCAGAACAGGGCCTCAAGAGACCCAGTACTTC	CATSRTGPQETQYF
TRBV7-2	NA	NA	TRBJ2-7	TGTGCCAGCAGCGTAAGGTATTACAACCGCGAGCAGTACTTC	CASSVRYYNREQYF
TRBV28	NA	NA	TRBJ1-2	TGTGCCAGCAGTTTGGTCAGGGGAGACTATGGCTACACCTTC	CASSLVRGDYGYTF
TRBV19	NA	NA	TRBJ1-1	TGTGCCAGTAGTATTTTCGAGGGTACTGAAGCTTTCTTT	CASSIFEGTEAFF